This T cell receptor (beta chain) comes out of a study of molecular identifiers for immune sequencing clone quantification. Study-wide results and limits: Shared barcodes on identical TCR molecules could underestimate the sizes of highly expanded clones.

V lost 3 bases and J 4 bases, leaving 6 bases between the germline ends. CDR1 is SNHLY, CDR2 FYNNEI, per germline. The CDR3 has 13 amino acids. This clonotype was recorded many times. Antigen specificity is unknown. In TCRdb, the PCR reads were re-called with MiXCR into one record per CDR3 protein. The table lists 62,000 or so distinct CDR3 sequences, around a sixth of them singletons. The clonotype was recovered from a human donor in good health. Some libraries in this study had Jurkat cell RNA spiked in. The sample was naive CD8+ T cells from blood, with Jurkat cell RNA spiked in. The subset: FACS-sorted CD8+CD4-CCR7+CD45RA+ naive T cells. The chain couples TRBV2 to TRBJ2-2; no clear D. The CDR3 coding sequence is TGTGCCAGCAGTGAGAGCCTCACCGGGGAGCTGTTTTTT. Residues: CASSESLTGELFF.